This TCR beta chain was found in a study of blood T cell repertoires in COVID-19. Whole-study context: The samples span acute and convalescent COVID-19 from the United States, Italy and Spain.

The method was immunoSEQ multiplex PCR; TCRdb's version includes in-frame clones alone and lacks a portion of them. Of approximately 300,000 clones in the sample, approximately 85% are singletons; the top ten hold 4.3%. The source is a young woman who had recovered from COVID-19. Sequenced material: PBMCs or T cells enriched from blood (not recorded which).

The CDR3 DNA follows: TGTGCCAGTAGTGGTTACAGGGGTAATAATTCACCCCTCCACTTT. It encodes CASSGYRGNNSPLHF. The genes are TRBV19 and TRBJ1-6; TRBD1 matches 7 bases. The germline V gene has CDR1 LNHDA and CDR2 SQIVND (reference sequence). The CDR3 runs 15 residues. With 5 bases clipped from V and 5 bases from J, the junction kept 6 bases outside the gene matches.